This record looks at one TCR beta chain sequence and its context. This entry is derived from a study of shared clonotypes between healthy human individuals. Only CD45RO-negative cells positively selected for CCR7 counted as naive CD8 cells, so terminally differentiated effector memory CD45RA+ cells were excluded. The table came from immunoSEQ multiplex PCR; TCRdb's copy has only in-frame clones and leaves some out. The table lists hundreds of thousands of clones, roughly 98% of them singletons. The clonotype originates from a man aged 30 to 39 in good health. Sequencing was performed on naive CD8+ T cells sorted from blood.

CDR3 amino acids: CATSRPGAVGEAFF. CDR3 sequence (DNA): TGTGCCACCAGCAGACCGGGCGCTGTTGGTGAAGCTTTCTTT. This chain connects TRBV15 to TRBJ1-1; D gene ambiguous. Trimming removed 2 bases at V and 7 bases at J, with 14 bases between. Germline CDR1 is LNHNV and CDR2 is YYDKDF (reference sequence). The CDR3 has 14 residues.